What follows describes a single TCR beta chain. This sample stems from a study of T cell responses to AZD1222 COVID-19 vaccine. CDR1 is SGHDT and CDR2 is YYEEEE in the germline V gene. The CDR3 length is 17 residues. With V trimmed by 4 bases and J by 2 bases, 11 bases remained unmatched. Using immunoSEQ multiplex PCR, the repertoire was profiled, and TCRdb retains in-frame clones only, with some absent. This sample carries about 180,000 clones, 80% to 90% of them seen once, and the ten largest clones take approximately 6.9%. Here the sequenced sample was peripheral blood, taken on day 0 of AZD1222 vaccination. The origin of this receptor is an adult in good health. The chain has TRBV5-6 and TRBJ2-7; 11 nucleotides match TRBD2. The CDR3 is CASSPTILAGGPYEQYV. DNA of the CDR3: TGTGCCAGCAGCCCAACGATCCTAGCGGGGGGCCCCTACGAGCAGTACGTC.